This passage covers 22 T cell receptor beta chains from one sample sequenced in a study of blood T cell repertoires in COVID-19. TCRdb keeps only in-frame clones here, not all; method: immunoSEQ multiplex PCR. The table has 150,000 to 200,000 clones, approximately 86% seen once. Input material: peripheral blood. Receptors were obtained from a man between 40 and 49 years old with active or convalescent COVID-19.

This chain joins TRBV28 and TRBJ2-3; 7 nucleotides agree with TRBD2. Germline V lookup: CDR1 MDHEN, CDR2 SYDVKM. The CDR3 has 15 residues. Trimming at V came to 7 bases and at J to 1 base, leaving 8 bases not matched to a gene. DNA of the CDR3: TGTGCCAGCACCCCGGCTCGGGGGGGCACAGATACGCAGTATTTT. It is translated as CASTPARGGTDTQYF.

The chain links TRBV13 to TRBJ2-5, with a possible D match to TRBD1 (5 bases). Germline loops: CDR1 PRHDT, CDR2 FYEKMQ (reference sequence). The CDR3 length is 14 residues. The V gene lost 5 bases and the J gene lost 1 base, with 11 bases spanning the gap. The CDR3 sequence: CASSRKDSQETQYF. The CDR3 DNA reads as TGTGCCAGCAGCCGTAAAGACAGCCAAGAGACCCAGTACTTC.

The chain joins TRBV24-1 to TRBJ2-3; TRBD2 agrees at 7 bases. There are 13 residues in the CDR3. J gave up 0 bases and V 9 bases, and 2 bases lay outside the gene matches. Germline V gene data show CDR1 as KGHDR and CDR2 as SFDVKD. The CDR3 DNA follows: TGTGCCACCGGGCGGGGGAGCACAGATACGCAGTATTTT. This sequence encodes CATGRGSTDTQYF.

The chain carries TRBV7-8 and TRBJ2-1; 9 bases agree with TRBD1. With 3 bases clipped from V and 8 bases from J, the junction kept 14 bases outside the gene matches. There are 17 residues in the CDR3. Germline loops: CDR1 SGHVS, CDR2 FQNEAQ. CDR3: CASSFGEGQGFLDEQFF. The DNA of the CDR3 is TGTGCCAGCAGCTTTGGGGAGGGACAGGGATTTTTAGATGAGCAGTTCTTC.

V usage is TRBV11-3 and J usage is TRBJ2-5; TRBD2 is a possible D gene (5 bases). With 5 bases removed from V and 6 bases from J, the gap between germline ends came to 13 bases. CDR1 SGHNT and CDR2 YENEEA come from the germline V gene. The CDR3 spans 13 residues. CDR3 residues: CASSNRGEKTQYF. The CDR3 nucleotides read TGTGCCAGCAGCAACCGGGGTGAGAAGACCCAGTACTTC.

This chain connects TRBV14 to TRBJ2-7, with 8 nucleotides matching TRBD1. V shed 3 bases and J 6 bases; nucleotides not matched to a gene: 7. The CDR3 contains 14 residues. CDR1 is SGHDN and CDR2 is FVKESK in the germline V gene. CDR3 nucleotides: TGTGCCAGCAGCCACGGGACAGGCTTATTCGAGCAGTACTTC. Its translation: CASSHGTGLFEQYF.

V and J are TRBV7-6 and TRBJ1-6, with D perhaps matching TRBD1 (6 bases). V dropped 1 base and J dropped 7 bases, with 11 bases sitting between them. The CDR3 has 15 amino acids. In germline, CDR1 is SGHVS, CDR2 FNYEAQ. The CDR3 loop is CASSLGGGGNSPLHF. CDR3 DNA: TGTGCCAGCAGCTTAGGGGGGGGCGGGAATTCACCCCTCCACTTT.

The chain couples TRBV7-2 to TRBJ2-3, with D unclear. Germline CDR1 SGHTA, CDR2 FQGNSA. This CDR3 is built from 11 residues. V dropped 8 bases and J dropped 6 bases, with 9 bases sitting between them. CDR3 sequence (DNA): TGTGCCAGCCTCCCGGTGGATACGCAGTATTTT. This encodes CASLPVDTQYF.

The gene calls are TRBV3-1 (or the pseudogene TRBV3-2) and TRBJ2-1, with D perhaps TRBD2 (5 bases). Trimming removed 1 base from V and 5 bases from J, with 6 bases in between. The germline V gene has CDR1 LGHDT and CDR2 YNNKEL (reference sequence). This CDR3 spans 13 amino acids. CDR3 loop: CASSQGGNNEQFF. CDR3 coding DNA: TGTGCCAGCAGCCAAGGAGGGAACAATGAGCAGTTCTTC.

This CDR3 reads CASKGQGWSGTEAFF. Written as DNA, the CDR3 is TGTGCCAGCAAGGGACAGGGTTGGTCGGGCACTGAAGCTTTCTTT. The V and J genes are TRBV2 and TRBJ1-1; 9 bases are shared with TRBD1. The V and J ends lost 7 bases and 4 bases, in that order; junction bases with no gene match: 10. This CDR3 is 15 amino acids long. CDR1 SNHLY and CDR2 FYNNEI come from the germline V gene.

V and J are TRBV5-4 and TRBJ2-5, with 8 bases aligning to TRBD1. The V segment lost 0 bases and the J segment 5 bases; nucleotides outside the gene matches: 6. Germline assignment: CDR1 SGHNT and CDR2 YYREEE (reference sequence). The CDR3 totals 15 residues. The CDR3: CASSLDQGADETQYF. CDR3 nucleotides: TGTGCCAGCAGCTTGGACCAGGGGGCCGACGAGACCCAGTACTTC.

V gene TRBV3-1 (or the pseudogene TRBV3-2) combines with J gene TRBJ1-1; TRBD1 aligns across 8 bases. This CDR3 comprises 14 residues. Germline V CDR1 and CDR2: LGHDT, YNNKEL (reference sequence). With V trimmed by 4 bases and J by 3 bases, 4 bases remained unmatched. CDR3 in amino acids: CASSLGQVYTEAFF. As DNA, the CDR3 is TGTGCCAGCAGCCTGGGACAGGTGTACACTGAAGCTTTCTTT.

The rearrangement joins TRBV7-2 to TRBJ2-5; 7 bases line up with TRBD2. Trimming removed 6 bases from V and 5 bases from J; junction bases left unmatched: 3. Germline V gives CDR1 SGHTA, CDR2 FQGNSA. This CDR3 contains 12 residues. In DNA form, the CDR3 reads TGTGCCAGCAGGGGGCGGGGGGAGACCCAGTACTTC. Protein sequence: CASRGRGETQYF.

This clone was observed a few times. The V call is TRBV30, the J call TRBJ1-5; D is uncertain. CDR3 length equals 12 residues. The V and J ends lost 1 base and 6 bases respectively, with 7 bases between them. CDR1 is GTSNPN and CDR2 is SVGIG in the germline V gene (reference sequence). The CDR3: CAWSGEGQPQHF. The CDR3 coding sequence is TGTGCCTGGAGTGGAGAGGGTCAGCCCCAGCATTTT.

J is TRBJ1-1 and V is TRBV5-1; D gene unclear. The ends were cut back, 4 bases at V and 3 bases at J, with 16 bases in the middle. The CDR3 covers 15 residues. Germline V lookup: CDR1 SGHRS, CDR2 YFSETQ. CDR3 loop: CASSQEVGYYTEAFF. The CDR3 nucleotides are TGCGCCAGCAGCCAGGAGGTGGGATATTACACTGAAGCTTTCTTT.

This clone was picked up a small number of times. The J gene is TRBJ1-2, the V gene TRBV6-6, with TRBD1 identical over 9 bases. V lost 6 bases, J lost 10 bases, and 6 bases stayed unmatched. Germline CDR1 reads MNHNY; CDR2 reads SVGAGI (reference sequence). The CDR3 contains 12 residues. The CDR3 spells CASRGGQGVYTF. CDR3 sequence (DNA): TGTGCCAGCAGGGGGGGACAGGGAGTCTACACCTTC.

V usage is TRBV28 and J usage is TRBJ2-1, with D perhaps matching TRBD2 (7 bases). This CDR3 spans 16 amino acids. V was pared by 6 bases and J by 2 bases, with 17 bases between. Germline V gene data show CDR1 as MDHEN and CDR2 as SYDVKM. The CDR3 sequence: CASSSTLGGPYNEQFF. The CDR3 region has the DNA TGTGCCAGCAGCTCGACCCTCGGGGGGCCCTACAATGAGCAGTTCTTC.

This clone was detected only a few times. The J gene is TRBJ1-1, the V gene TRBV6-5; TRBD1 might be the D (5 bases). Trimming took 6 bases from V and 4 from J, leaving 15 bases between them. Germline CDR1 is MNHEY and CDR2 is SVGAGI. This CDR3 is built from 14 residues. In DNA form, the CDR3 reads TGTGCCAGCAGAACGGTCAGGGAGGGCACTGAAGCTTTCTTT. Encoded protein: CASRTVREGTEAFF.

This clone has a handful of counts. The J gene is TRBJ2-1, the V gene TRBV6-4; possibly TRBD2 for D (6 bases). V gave up 0 bases and J gave up 8 bases, with 11 bases separating them. Germline V gives CDR1 MRHNA, CDR2 SNTAGT. The CDR3 runs to 14 residues. The CDR3 loop is CASSDSNSGDEQFF. CDR3 in DNA: TGTGCCAGCAGTGACTCGAATTCGGGGGATGAGCAGTTCTTC.

The rearrangement uses TRBV9 and TRBJ1-3; tentatively, D is TRBD1 (6 bases). Germline loops: CDR1 SGDLS, CDR2 YYNGEE. This CDR3 is built from 15 residues. With 3 bases removed from V and 2 bases from J, the gap between germline ends came to 12 bases. CDR3 nucleotide sequence: TGTGCCAGCAGCGGACTCGAGGGGGCTGGAAACACCATATATTTT. This sequence encodes CASSGLEGAGNTIYF.

This chain connects TRBV2 to TRBJ1-3; D may be TRBD1 (6 bases). The CDR3 consists of 15 residues. Germline CDR1 SNHLY, CDR2 FYNNEI. The V end lost 6 bases, the J end lost 0 bases, and 12 bases lay between the germline ends. The CDR3: CASRRQAISGNTIYF. The DNA for the CDR3 is TGTGCCAGCAGGAGACAGGCTATCTCTGGAAACACCATATATTTT.

The chain is built from TRBV9 and TRBJ2-7; 9 bases align to TRBD1. The CDR3 has 16 residues. V lost 0 bases, J lost 12 bases, and 16 bases stayed unmatched. Germline assignment: CDR1 SGDLS and CDR2 YYNGEE. CDR3 sequence: CASSVEPQGTGNLLYF. For the CDR3, the DNA is TGTGCCAGCAGCGTAGAGCCCCAGGGGACAGGGAACCTCCTGTACTTC.